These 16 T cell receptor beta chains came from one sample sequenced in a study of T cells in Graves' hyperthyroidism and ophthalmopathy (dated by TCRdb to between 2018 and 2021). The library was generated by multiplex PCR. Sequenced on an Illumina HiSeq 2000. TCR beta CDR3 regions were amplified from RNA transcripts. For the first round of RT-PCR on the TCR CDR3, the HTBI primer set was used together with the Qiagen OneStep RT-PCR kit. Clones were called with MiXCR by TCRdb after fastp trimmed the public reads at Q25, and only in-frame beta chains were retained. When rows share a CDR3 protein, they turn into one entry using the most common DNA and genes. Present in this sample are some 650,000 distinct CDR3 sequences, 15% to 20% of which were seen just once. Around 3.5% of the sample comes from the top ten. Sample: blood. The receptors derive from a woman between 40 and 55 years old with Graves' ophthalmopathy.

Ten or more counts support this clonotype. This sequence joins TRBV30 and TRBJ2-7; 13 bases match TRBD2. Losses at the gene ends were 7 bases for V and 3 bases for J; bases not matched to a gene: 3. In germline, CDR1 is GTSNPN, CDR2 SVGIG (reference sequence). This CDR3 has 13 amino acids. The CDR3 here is CASGTSGNYEQYF. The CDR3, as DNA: TGTGCCTCTGGGACTAGCGGGAACTACGAGCAGTACTTC.

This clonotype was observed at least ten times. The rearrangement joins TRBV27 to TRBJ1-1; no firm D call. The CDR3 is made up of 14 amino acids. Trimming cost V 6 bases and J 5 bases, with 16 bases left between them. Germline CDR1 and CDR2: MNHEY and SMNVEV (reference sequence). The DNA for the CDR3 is TGTGCCAGCAGCCCGGAAGGGCCGGCGACTGAAGCTTTCTTT. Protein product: CASSPEGPATEAFF.

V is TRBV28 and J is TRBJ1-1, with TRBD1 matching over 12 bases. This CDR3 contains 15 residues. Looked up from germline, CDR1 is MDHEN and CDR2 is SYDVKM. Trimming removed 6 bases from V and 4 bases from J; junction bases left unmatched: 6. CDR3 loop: CASRGTGGLGTEAFF. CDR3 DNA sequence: TGTGCCAGCAGGGGGACAGGGGGCCTGGGCACTGAAGCTTTCTTT.

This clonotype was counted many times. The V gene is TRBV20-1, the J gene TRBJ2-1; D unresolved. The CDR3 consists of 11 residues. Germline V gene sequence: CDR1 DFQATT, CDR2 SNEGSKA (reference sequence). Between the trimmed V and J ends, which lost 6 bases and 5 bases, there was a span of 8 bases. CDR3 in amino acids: CSAPGHNEQFF. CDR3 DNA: TGCAGTGCCCCCGGCCACAATGAGCAGTTCTTC.

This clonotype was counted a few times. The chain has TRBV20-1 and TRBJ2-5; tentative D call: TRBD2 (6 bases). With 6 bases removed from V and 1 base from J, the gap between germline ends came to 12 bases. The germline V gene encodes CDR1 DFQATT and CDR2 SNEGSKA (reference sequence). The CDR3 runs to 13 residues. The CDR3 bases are TGCAGTGCCCCGGTGGGAGGCCAAGAGACCCAGTACTTC. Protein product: CSAPVGGQETQYF.

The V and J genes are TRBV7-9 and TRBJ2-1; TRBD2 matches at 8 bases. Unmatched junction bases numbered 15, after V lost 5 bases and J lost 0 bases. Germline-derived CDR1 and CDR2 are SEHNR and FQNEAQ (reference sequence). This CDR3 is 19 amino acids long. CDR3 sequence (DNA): TGTGCCAGCAGCCAAGATTGGCTAGCGGGCTTAAGCTCCTACAATGAGCAGTTCTTC. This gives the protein CASSQDWLAGLSSYNEQFF.

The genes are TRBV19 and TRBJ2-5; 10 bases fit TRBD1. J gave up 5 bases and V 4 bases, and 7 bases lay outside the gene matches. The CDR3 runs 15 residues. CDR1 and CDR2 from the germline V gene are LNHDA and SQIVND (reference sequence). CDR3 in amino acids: CASSKGGQGSETQYF. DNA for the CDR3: TGTGCCAGTAGTAAAGGGGGACAGGGGTCGGAGACCCAGTACTTC.

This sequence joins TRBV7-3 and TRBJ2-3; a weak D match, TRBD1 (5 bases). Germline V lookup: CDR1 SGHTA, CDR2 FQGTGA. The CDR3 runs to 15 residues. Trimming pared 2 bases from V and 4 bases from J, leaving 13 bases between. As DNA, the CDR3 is TGTGCCAGCAGCTTATGGGGCCTTACGGCAGATACGCAGTATTTT. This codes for CASSLWGLTADTQYF.

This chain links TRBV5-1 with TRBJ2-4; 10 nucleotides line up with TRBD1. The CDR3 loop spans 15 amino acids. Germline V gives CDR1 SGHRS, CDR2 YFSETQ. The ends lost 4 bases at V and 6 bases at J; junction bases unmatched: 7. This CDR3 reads CASSPRQGAVNIQYF. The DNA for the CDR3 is TGCGCCAGCAGCCCCAGACAGGGGGCTGTAAACATTCAGTACTTC.

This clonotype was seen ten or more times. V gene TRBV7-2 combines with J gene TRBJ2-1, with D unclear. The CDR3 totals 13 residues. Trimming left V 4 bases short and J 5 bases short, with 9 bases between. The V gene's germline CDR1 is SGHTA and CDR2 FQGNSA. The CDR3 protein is CASSSYLDNEQFF. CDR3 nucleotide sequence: TGTGCCAGCAGCTCCTACTTAGACAATGAGCAGTTCTTC.

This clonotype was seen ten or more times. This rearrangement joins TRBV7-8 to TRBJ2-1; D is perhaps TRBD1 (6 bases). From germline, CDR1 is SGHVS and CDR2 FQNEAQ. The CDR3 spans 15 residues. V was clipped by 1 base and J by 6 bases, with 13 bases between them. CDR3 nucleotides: TGTGCCAGCAGCTTAGATCACAACAGGGTCAATGAGCAGTTCTTC. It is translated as CASSLDHNRVNEQFF.

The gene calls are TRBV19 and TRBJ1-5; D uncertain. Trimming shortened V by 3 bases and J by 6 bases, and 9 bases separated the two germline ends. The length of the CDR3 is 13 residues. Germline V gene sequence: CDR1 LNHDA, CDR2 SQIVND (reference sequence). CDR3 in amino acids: CASSMGGFQPQHF. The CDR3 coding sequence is TGTGCCAGTAGTATGGGAGGGTTTCAGCCCCAGCATTTT.

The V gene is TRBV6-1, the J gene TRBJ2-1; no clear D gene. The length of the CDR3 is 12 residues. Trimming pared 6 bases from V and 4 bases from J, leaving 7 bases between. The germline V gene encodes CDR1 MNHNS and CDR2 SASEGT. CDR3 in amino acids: CASSRIYNEQFF. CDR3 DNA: TGTGCCAGCAGCAGGATTTACAATGAGCAGTTCTTC.

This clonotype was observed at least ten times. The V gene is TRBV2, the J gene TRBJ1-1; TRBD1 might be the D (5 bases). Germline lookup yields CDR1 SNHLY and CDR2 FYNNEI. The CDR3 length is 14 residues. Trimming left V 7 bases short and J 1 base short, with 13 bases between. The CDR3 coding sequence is TGTGCCAGCACCAGAAGAGGGGCGAACACTGAAGCTTTCTTT. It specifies CASTRRGANTEAFF.

CDR3 loop: CASSFDRDTYNSPLHF. DNA for the CDR3: TGTGCCAGCAGCTTTGACAGGGACACCTATAATTCACCCCTCCACTTT. The chain links TRBV7-9 to TRBJ1-6; 7 nucleotides match TRBD1. This CDR3 has 16 residues. V lost 3 bases, J lost 2 bases, and 4 bases stayed unmatched. The germline CDR1 and CDR2 sequences are SEHNR and FQNEAQ (reference sequence). Using reference TRBV7-9 and TRBJ1-6 for the parts outside the CDR3, the full variable domain is DTGVSQNPRHKITKRGQNVTFRCDPISEHNRLYWYRQTLGQGPEFLTYFQNEAQLEKSRLLSDRFSAERPKGSFSTLEIQRTEQGDSAMYLCASSFDRDTYNSPLHFGNGTRLTVT.

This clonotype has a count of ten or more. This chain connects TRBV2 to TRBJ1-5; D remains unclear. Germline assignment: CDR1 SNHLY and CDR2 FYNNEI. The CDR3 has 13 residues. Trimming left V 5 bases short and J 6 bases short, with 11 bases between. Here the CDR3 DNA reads TGTGCCAGCAGTTCCCTAGTTGGTCAGCCCCAGCATTTT. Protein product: CASSSLVGQPQHF.